The rows below give T cell receptor beta chains drawn from one sample of a study of vaccination effects on CD4 cells after COVID-19. The method was immunoSEQ multiplex PCR; TCRdb's version includes in-frame clones alone and lacks a portion of them. Of around 37,000 clones listed, 73% are singletons. The antigens these receptors bind are not known. This material consisted of CD4+ T cells from PBMCs cultured with a peptide pool, taken before COVID-19 vaccination. Every receptor here comes from a human donor who had a prior SARS-CoV-2 infection. The CDR3 runs from the conserved cysteine through the conserved F or W. A D gene is named only where the DNA matches it firmly. For some rows the clone size is stated as once, few or many, or as a class when expanded; others skip it.

size	D	J	V	DNA	CDR3
NA	NA	TRBJ2-5	TRBV24-1	TGTGCCACCAGTGATTGGGGGACCAAAGAGACCCAGTACTTC	CATSDWGTKETQYF
NA	NA	TRBJ2-5	TRBV5-6	TGTGCCAGCAGCTTGGTCACAGGATTAGAGACCCAGTACTTC	CASSLVTGLETQYF
NA	TRBD1	TRBJ1-1	TRBV4-2	TGTGCCAGCAGCCAAGATCTTCAGGGGACAGGGGAAGCTTTCTTT	CASSQDLQGTGEAFF
few	TRBD2	TRBJ2-3	TRBV6-1	TGTGCCAGCAGTGCCGGGACTAGCACGGCCCCCACAGATACGCAGTATTTT	CASSAGTSTAPTDTQYF
NA	TRBD1	TRBJ1-1	TRBV25-1	TGTGCCAGCAGTCCCCCTGGAGACCGGGACAGTGGAAAAGCTTTCTTT	CASSPPGDRDSGKAFF
NA	NA	TRBJ2-2	TRBV12-3/TRBV12-4	TGTGCCAGCAGTCAAAAAGCGACCGGGGAGCTGTTTTTT	CASSQKATGELFF
NA	NA	TRBJ1-2	TRBV18	TGTGCCAGCTCACCACCGGGCAGGAACTATGGCTACACCTTC	CASSPPGRNYGYTF
NA	TRBD2	TRBJ2-1	TRBV7-3	TGTGCCAGCAGGCCTAGCGGGAGAGGTAATGAGCAGTTCTTC	CASRPSGRGNEQFF
NA	NA	TRBJ2-2	TRBV3-1/TRBV3-2	TGTGCCAGCAGCCCTACTAGGTGGAACGGGGAGCTGTTTTTT	CASSPTRWNGELFF
NA	NA	TRBJ1-2	TRBV19	TGTGCCAGTAGTATAGATTGGGCAGGGAATGGCTACACCTTC	CASSIDWAGNGYTF
NA	NA	TRBJ1-2	TRBV24-1	TGTGCCACCAGTGATTTAGATCGGCGGAGTAACTATGGCTACACCTTC	CATSDLDRRSNYGYTF
NA	NA	TRBJ2-5	TRBV3-1/TRBV3-2	TGTGCCAGCAGCCAAGATCAGGGGACCCAAGAGACCCAGTACTTC	CASSQDQGTQETQYF
few	NA	TRBJ2-1	TRBV2	TGTGCCAGCCGGATAACGGACGGCTACAATGAGCAGTTCTTC	CASRITDGYNEQFF
NA	NA	TRBJ1-4	TRBV4-1	TGCGCCAGCAGCCAAGATCCTCTTGCGGGGACAACTAATGAAAAACTGTTTTTT	CASSQDPLAGTTNEKLFF
few	TRBD2	TRBJ2-3	TRBV5-1	TGCGCCAGCAGCTTGGGCGGGGGAAGCACAGATACGCAGTATTTT	CASSLGGGSTDTQYF
once	NA	TRBJ2-1	TRBV4-2	TGTGCCAGCAGCCAAGATAAGGGGTCGGTGTACAATGAGCAGTTCTTC	CASSQDKGSVYNEQFF
NA	NA	TRBJ1-2	TRBV4-2	TGTGCCAGCAGCCAAGATCTGGCAGAAAAGTATGGCTACACCTTC	CASSQDLAEKYGYTF
NA	TRBD1	TRBJ2-5	TRBV5-6	TGTGCCAGCAGCTTGGTGGCTCAAGGGGGCGAGACCCAGTACTTC	CASSLVAQGGETQYF
NA	NA	TRBJ2-7	TRBV29-1	TGCAGCGTTGAGCTAACTGAACCGGGACCTCTCTACGAGCAGTACTTC	CSVELTEPGPLYEQYF
NA	NA	TRBJ2-5	TRBV27	TGTGCCAGCAGTCCCCGAACGGGGGCTCGTGAGACCCAGTACTTC	CASSPRTGARETQYF
NA	TRBD1	TRBJ1-4	TRBV4-3	TGCGCCAGCAGCCAAGTTTTCGACAGGGGTTTTGAAAAACTGTTTTTT	CASSQVFDRGFEKLFF
NA	NA	TRBJ2-5	TRBV19	TGTGCCAGTAGCATCGGCCGAAGGGAGACCCAGTACTTC	CASSIGRRETQYF
NA	NA	TRBJ1-5	TRBV7-2	TGTGCCAGCAGCTTATTATCCCTGGGGGGTCAGCCCCAGCATTTT	CASSLLSLGGQPQHF
NA	NA	TRBJ2-2	TRBV7-2	TGTGCCAGCAGCCCCTTGGCGGCGAGGGAGAACACCGGGGAGCTGTTTTTT	CASSPLAARENTGELFF
NA	TRBD2	TRBJ2-1	TRBV7-3	TGTGCCAGCAGCCCAGGGGCGGGGGGGCCGTACAATGAGCAGTTCTTC	CASSPGAGGPYNEQFF
NA	TRBD2	TRBJ2-1	TRBV9	TGTGCCAGCAGCCTTAGAGCGGGAGTTTCCTACAATGAGCAGTTCTTC	CASSLRAGVSYNEQFF
NA	NA	TRBJ2-5	TRBV19	TGTGCCAGTAGTAAGGGGGTAGAGACCCAGTACTTC	CASSKGVETQYF
NA	NA	TRBJ2-6	TRBV6-5	TGTGCCAGCAGCCGTACATACTCTGGGGCCAACGTCCTGACTTTC	CASSRTYSGANVLTF
NA	TRBD2	TRBJ2-1	TRBV6-6	TGTGCCAGCAGTTACTCTTCGGGGGGAGGAAATGAGCAGTTCTTC	CASSYSSGGGNEQFF
NA	NA	TRBJ2-7	TRBV18	TGTGCCAGCTCACAAGGGGGCTACGAGCAGTACTTC	CASSQGGYEQYF
NA	NA	TRBJ1-6	TRBV7-9	TGTGCCAGCAGCTTAAACGATTCACCCCTCCACTTT	CASSLNDSPLHF
NA	NA	TRBJ1-6	TRBV5-1	TGCGCCAGCAGCTTACTCACGGTATGGAATTCACCCCTCCACTTT	CASSLLTVWNSPLHF
NA	NA	TRBJ2-2	TRBV24-1	TGTGCCACCAGCGGGGGCGTCACCGGGGAGCTGTTTTTT	CATSGGVTGELFF
NA	NA	TRBJ1-6	TRBV3-1/TRBV3-2	TGTGCCAGCAGCCCACACCAGGGGCGTGGATCACCCCTCCACTTT	CASSPHQGRGSPLHF
NA	TRBD2	TRBJ2-1	TRBV4-2	TGTGCCAGCAGCCTTGCGGGGCGGGGGGGTAGTGAGCAGTTCTTC	CASSLAGRGGSEQFF
NA	NA	TRBJ2-2	TRBV19	TGTGCCAGTAGTATAGACAGACCCGGGGAGCTGTTTTTT	CASSIDRPGELFF
NA	TRBD1	TRBJ1-5	TRBV19	TGTGCCAGTACCAGAACCGGACAGGGTGCGGATCAGCCCCAGCATTTT	CASTRTGQGADQPQHF
NA	TRBD2	TRBJ2-1	TRBV5-4	TGTGCCAGCAGCCACAGGACTAGTGGACACAATGAGCAGTTCTTC	CASSHRTSGHNEQFF
NA	NA	TRBJ2-7	TRBV20-1	TGCAGTGCTAGTCGGGCCTACGAGCAGTACTTC	CSASRAYEQYF
once	TRBD1	TRBJ1-4	TRBV10-3	TGTGCCATCAGTGAGAGACAGGGGGGGACTAATGAAAAACTGTTTTTT	CAISERQGGTNEKLFF
once	TRBD1	TRBJ2-3	TRBV18	TGTGCCAGCTTGCTCCGGGACAGATACACAGATACGCAGTATTTT	CASLLRDRYTDTQYF
NA	NA	TRBJ2-5	TRBV3-1/TRBV3-2	TGTGCCAGCAGCCAAGAATGGAAAGGACAGATGCACTTC	CASSQEWKGQMHF
NA	NA	TRBJ1-1	TRBV5-1	TGCGCCAGCAGCTGGTTAGGGCAAGGGAACACTGAAGCTTTCTTT	CASSWLGQGNTEAFF
NA	NA	TRBJ1-3	TRBV7-2	TGTGCCAGCAGCTTAGGCATAGTCTCCTCTGGAAACACCATATATTTT	CASSLGIVSSGNTIYF
NA	NA	TRBJ2-3	TRBV4-2	TGTGCCAGCAGCCGGGGCTACGCTGCGGATACGCAGTATTTT	CASSRGYAADTQYF
NA	NA	TRBJ1-3	TRBV9	TGTGCCAGCAGCACCCAGGGGACTGCTGGAAACACCATATATTTT	CASSTQGTAGNTIYF
few	TRBD1	TRBJ1-2	TRBV2	TGTGCCAGCAGTGGGACAGGGGATGGCTACACCTTC	CASSGTGDGYTF
NA	NA	TRBJ2-3	TRBV15	TGTGCCACCAGCACGGTCGGTCGCACAGATACGCAGTATTTT	CATSTVGRTDTQYF
few	NA	TRBJ1-3	TRBV14	TGTGCCAGCAGACCCAGCGGAAGCTCTGGAAACACCATATATTTT	CASRPSGSSGNTIYF
NA	NA	TRBJ1-3	TRBV12-3/TRBV12-4	TGTGCCAGCAGTCCGACCGGAAACACCATATATTTT	CASSPTGNTIYF
NA	NA	TRBJ2-1	TRBV2	TGTGCCAGCAAGGTGGAGAATATGAATGAGCAGTTCTTC	CASKVENMNEQFF
few	NA	TRBJ1-1	TRBV7-9	TGTGCCAGCAGCTCAACCGGGACACCGAACACTGAAGCTTTCTTT	CASSSTGTPNTEAFF
NA	TRBD1	TRBJ1-6	TRBV4-1	TGCGCCAGCAGCCAAGATGGGACAGGGGAGTATAATTCACCCCTCCACTTT	CASSQDGTGEYNSPLHF